This section outlines one T cell receptor beta chain sequence together with its context. Its antigen remains unidentified. Base qualities are not provided; no much larger clone lies one nucleotide away. Library prep was done by the immunoSEQ multiplex PCR assay. Alongside multiparametric flow cytometry, deep sequencing of rearranged TCR beta loci was used to profile the T cell repertoires. The source is immuneACCESS, and TCRdb retained only in-frame sequences with V and J called. Part of the clones is not carried over; for the studies checked, unresolved V genes explain less than half of this, and the remainder is unexplained. The sample table records some 70,000 clones; around 87% of these occur just once. Approximately 10% of the sample is held by the ten biggest clonotypes. The V and J ends are trimmed by 4 bases and 8 bases, leaving 15 bases between them. Counted from cysteine to phenylalanine, this CDR3 has 13 amino acids. The kept DNA is CDR3 alone, 39 bases in frame from the first base. The germline V gene yields SGHRS for CDR1 and YFSETQ for CDR2.

This entry is derived from a study of lymphopenia after photon versus proton radiotherapy (dated by TCRdb to about 2019). Regarding the study in general: The study compared the immunological effects of photon versus proton radiation therapy in patients with gastrointestinal tumors who developed high-grade lymphopenia. A cohort of some 22 patients with gastrointestinal tumors who received either photon or proton therapy and subsequently developed lymphopenia was included. The goal of the study was to characterize the differences between the two radiation modalities in how they affect the immune system. Here is what the overall study found, with its caveats: Relative stability during treatment was observed in proton-treated patients, whereas loss of naive T cells and TCR diversity and gain of effector/memory populations were observed in photon-treated patients. The survival association was assessed only in patients who died, and better survival with proton therapy was presented by the authors as a possibility rather than a demonstrated result. Across the cohort, an inverse correlation was found between a larger post-nadir drop in TCR diversity and overall survival time among patients who died. Once the lymphocyte count had reached its nadir, the repertoires of photon-treated patients showed oligoclonal expansion, particularly of CD8+ Temra cells, and this expansion drove the decline in diversity.

The material was peripheral blood, obtained from a patient treated with proton-based radiotherapy. The chain was built from TRBV5-1 and TRBJ1-1, with the D gene not confidently named. This sequence originates from a man aged 80 or over with esophageal cancer. The CDR3 region: CASSPYRDDEAFF. The sequenced DNA: TGCGCCAGCAGCCCCTACCGGGATGACGAAGCTTTCTTT.